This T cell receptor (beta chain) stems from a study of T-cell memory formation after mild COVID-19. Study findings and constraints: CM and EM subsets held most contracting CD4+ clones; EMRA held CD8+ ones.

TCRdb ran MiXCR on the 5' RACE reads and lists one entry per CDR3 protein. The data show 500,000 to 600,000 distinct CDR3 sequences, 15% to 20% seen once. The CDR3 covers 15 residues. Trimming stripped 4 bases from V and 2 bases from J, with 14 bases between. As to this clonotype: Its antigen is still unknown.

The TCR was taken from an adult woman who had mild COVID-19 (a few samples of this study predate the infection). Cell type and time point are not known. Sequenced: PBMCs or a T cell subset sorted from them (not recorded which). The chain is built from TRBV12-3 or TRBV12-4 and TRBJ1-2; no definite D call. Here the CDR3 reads CASSWSTSGNYGYTF. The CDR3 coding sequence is TGTGCCAGCAGTTGGTCCACCAGCGGGAACTATGGCTACACCTTC.